This TCR beta chain was recovered during a study of blood T cell repertoires in COVID-19. Study information: From T cells, B-cell-depleted T cells, or PBMCs came the material, which was cDNA or gDNA.

The CDR3 loop spans 14 amino acids. CDR1 and CDR2 (germline): MNHEY, SMNVEV (reference sequence). V lost 2 bases and J lost 5; bases outside the gene matches: 6. Methods used by the authors: Amplified reference gene primers provided the basis for estimating nucleated cell counts. Sequencing used immunoSEQ multiplex PCR; TCRdb keeps in-frame clones, though not all of them. The V and J calls and clone size are taken from that table; D and trimming were inferred from the DNA. The data hold about 150,000 clones, with approximately 85% observed a single time. V and J are TRBV27 and TRBJ2-7, with 7 bases lining up with TRBD2. This receptor was identified in a man between 60 and 70 years old with COVID-19, enrolled during active disease. Sequenced input: peripheral blood. CDR3 residues: CASSLGGGDHEQYF. The CDR3 DNA is TGTGCCAGCAGTTTAGGTGGGGGGGACCACGAGCAGTACTTC.